This TCR beta chain comes out of a study of blood T cells in healthy people across ages. Overall study: Per every two T cells, about one barcoded beta molecule was captured by template switching. Points from the study as a whole: Total diversity from one million sequenced T cells was likely underestimated. Strong correlation was found linking TCR beta diversity to naive T cell percentage.

On this clonotype itself: The antigen remains undetermined.

A sample-barcoded 5' primer and a J-beta primer mix were used in a second PCR of roughly 6 to 11 cycles. Each single sample gave us at least 2.5 million CDR3-containing paired-end reads. One entry per CDR3 protein results from TCRdb running MiXCR on the 5' RACE reads. The profile shows roughly 1,700,000 distinct CDR3 sequences, about 30% of them singletons. This CDR3 is 18 amino acids long. Germline values: CDR1 SGHTA, CDR2 FQGNSA. The V segment lost 3 bases and the J segment 13 bases; nucleotides outside the gene matches: 17. The chain carries TRBV7-2 and TRBJ2-4; 14 bases agree with TRBD2. Sequences were obtained from blood. The clonotype originates from a woman in her 30s in good health. The CDR3 nucleotides read TGTGCCAGCAGCTTCGCCCCGACTAGCGGGAGGGCCTGGAGTGTGCAGTACTTC. This translates into CASSFAPTSGRAWSVQYF. The variable domain in full, with the rest retrieved from reference TRBV7-2 and TRBJ2-4, is GAGVSQSPSNKVTEKGKDVELRCDPISGHTALYWYRQSLGQGLEFLIYFQGNSAPDKSGLPSDRFSAERTGGSVSTLTIQRTQQEDSAVYLCASSFAPTSGRAWSVQYFGAGTRLSVL.